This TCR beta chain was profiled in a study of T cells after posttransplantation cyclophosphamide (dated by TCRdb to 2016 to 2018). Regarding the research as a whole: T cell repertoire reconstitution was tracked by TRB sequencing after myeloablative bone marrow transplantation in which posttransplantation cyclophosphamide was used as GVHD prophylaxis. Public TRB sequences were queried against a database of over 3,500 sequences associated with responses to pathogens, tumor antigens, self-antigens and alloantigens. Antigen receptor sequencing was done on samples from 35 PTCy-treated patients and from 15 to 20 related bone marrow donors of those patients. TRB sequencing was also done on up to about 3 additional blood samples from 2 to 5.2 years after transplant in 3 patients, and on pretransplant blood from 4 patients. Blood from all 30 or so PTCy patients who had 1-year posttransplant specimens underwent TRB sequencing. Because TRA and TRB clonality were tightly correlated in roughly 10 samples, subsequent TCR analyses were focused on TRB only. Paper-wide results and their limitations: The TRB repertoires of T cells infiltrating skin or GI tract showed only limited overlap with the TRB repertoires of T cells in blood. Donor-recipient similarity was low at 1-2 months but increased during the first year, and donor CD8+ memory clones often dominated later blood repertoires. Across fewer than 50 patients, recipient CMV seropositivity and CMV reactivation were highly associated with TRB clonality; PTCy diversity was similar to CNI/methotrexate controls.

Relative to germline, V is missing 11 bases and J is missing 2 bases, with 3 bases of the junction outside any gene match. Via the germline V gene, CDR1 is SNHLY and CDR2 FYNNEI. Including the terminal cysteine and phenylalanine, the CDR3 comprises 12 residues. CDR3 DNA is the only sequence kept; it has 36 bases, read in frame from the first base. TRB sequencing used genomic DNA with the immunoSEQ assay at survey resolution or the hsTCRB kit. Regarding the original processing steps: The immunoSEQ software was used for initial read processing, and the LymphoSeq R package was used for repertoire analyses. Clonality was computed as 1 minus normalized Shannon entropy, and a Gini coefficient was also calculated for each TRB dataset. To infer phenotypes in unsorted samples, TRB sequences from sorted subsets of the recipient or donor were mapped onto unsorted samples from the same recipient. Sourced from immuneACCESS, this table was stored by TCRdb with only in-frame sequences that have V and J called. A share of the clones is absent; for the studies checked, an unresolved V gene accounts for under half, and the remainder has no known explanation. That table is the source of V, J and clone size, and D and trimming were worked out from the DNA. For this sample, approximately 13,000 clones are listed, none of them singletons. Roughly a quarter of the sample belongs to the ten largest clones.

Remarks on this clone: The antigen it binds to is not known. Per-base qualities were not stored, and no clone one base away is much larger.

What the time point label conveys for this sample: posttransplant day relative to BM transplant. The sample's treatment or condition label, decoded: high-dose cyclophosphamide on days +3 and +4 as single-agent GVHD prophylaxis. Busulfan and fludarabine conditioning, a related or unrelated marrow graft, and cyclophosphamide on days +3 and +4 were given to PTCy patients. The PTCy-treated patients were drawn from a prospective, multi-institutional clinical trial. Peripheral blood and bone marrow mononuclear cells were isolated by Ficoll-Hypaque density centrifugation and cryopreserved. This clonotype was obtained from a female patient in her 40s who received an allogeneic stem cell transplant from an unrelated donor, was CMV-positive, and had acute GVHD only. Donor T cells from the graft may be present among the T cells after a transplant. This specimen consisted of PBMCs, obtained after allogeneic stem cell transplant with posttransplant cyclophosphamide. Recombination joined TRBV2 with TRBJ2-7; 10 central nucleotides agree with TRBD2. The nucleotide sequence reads TGTGCCGGTCTAGCGGGAGCCTACGAGCAGTACTTC. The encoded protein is CAGLAGAYEQYF.